The TCR beta chain under discussion was sequenced for a study of T cell changes during pregnancy in multiple sclerosis. Only in-frame clones appear in the TCRdb table, and some are missing; sequencing was by immunoSEQ multiplex PCR. The data contain 60,000 or so clones, roughly 95% of them singletons. The CDR3 runs to 13 residues. V lost 3 bases and J 5 bases, leaving 10 bases between the germline ends. Germline V gene data show CDR1 as KGHSH and CDR2 as LQKENI. J is TRBJ2-5 and V is TRBV18, with D uncertain. This clonotype originated in a female donor with multiple sclerosis, enrolled in a pregnancy study. The input for sequencing was CD4+ T cells from peripheral blood mononuclear cells, taken before pregnancy. This CDR3 reads CASSPPTRETQYF. The CDR3 DNA reads as TGTGCCAGCTCACCCCCCACCAGGGAGACCCAGTACTTC. Looking up the rest from reference TRBV18 and TRBJ2-5 gives the full variable domain: NAGVMQNPRHLVRRRGQEARLRCSPMKGHSHVYWYRQLPEEGLKFMVYLQKENIIDESGMPKERFSAEFPKEGPSILRIQQVVRGDSAAYFCASSPPTRETQYFGPGTRLLVL.